A single T cell receptor (beta chain) is shown here with its context. Its antigen remains unknown. The data stem from a study of T cells expressing NK-cell markers. Study summary: From sorted CD3+CD56+NKG2C+, CD3+CD56+NKG2C- and CD3+CD56-NKG2C+ T cells came the TCR beta repertoires. Among eight sequenced donors, seven carried HCMV seropositivity while one was seronegative.

What made the TCR beta cDNA was 5'RACE template switching with UMIs. TCRdb re-analyzed the 5' RACE reads; it lists each CDR3 protein once, without DNA. The table lists 550,000 or so distinct CDR3 sequences. The study, taken as a whole, reports: For a handful of donors, these clonotypes were likewise the leading ones in the CD3+CD56-NKG2C+ fraction.

Germline V gene lookup returns CDR1 SGDLS and CDR2 YYNGEE. The length of the CDR3 is 17 residues. What was sequenced was blood T cells: a sorted CD56 or NKG2C T cell subset, CD4+ or CD8+ T cells, or bulk PBMC T cells (not recorded which). This TCR was sampled from a man in his late teens or twenties in good health. The genes are TRBV9 and TRBJ1-3; TCRdb reports TRBD1, a call that lacks DNA to check it against. The CDR3 spells CASSPTTGGNPGNTIYF.